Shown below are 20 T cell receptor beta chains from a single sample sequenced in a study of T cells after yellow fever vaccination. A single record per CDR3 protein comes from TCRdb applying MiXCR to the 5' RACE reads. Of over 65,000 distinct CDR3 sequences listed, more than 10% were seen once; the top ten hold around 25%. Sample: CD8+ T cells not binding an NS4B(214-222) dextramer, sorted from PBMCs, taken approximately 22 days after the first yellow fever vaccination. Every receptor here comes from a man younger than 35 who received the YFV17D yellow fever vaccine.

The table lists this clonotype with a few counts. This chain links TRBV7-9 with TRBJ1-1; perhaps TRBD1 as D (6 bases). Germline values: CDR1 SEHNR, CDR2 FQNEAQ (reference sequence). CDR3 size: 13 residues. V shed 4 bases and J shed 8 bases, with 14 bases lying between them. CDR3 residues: CASSSPGEGEAFF. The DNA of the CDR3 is TGTGCCAGCAGCTCGCCAGGGGAGGGCGAAGCTTTCTTT.

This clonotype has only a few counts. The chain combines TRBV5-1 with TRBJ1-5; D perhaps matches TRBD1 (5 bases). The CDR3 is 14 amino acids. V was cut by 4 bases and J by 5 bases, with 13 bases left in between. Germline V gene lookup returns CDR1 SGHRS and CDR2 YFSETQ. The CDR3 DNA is TGCGCCAGCAGCCATACCGCGGGGGATCAGCCCCAGCATTTT. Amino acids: CASSHTAGDQPQHF.

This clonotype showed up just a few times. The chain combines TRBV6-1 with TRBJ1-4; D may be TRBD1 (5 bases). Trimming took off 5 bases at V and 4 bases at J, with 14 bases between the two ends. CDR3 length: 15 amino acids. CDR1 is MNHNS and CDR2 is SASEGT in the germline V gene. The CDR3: CASSPLGRFNEKLFF. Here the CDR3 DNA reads TGTGCCAGCAGTCCGCTGGGACGGTTTAATGAAAAACTGTTTTTT.

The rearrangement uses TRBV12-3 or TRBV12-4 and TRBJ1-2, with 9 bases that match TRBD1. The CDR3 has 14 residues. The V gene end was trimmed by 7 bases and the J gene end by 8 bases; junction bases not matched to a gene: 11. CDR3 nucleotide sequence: TGTGCCAGCACCTGGGACAGGGTCTCATGGGGCTACACCTTC. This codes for CASTWDRVSWGYTF.

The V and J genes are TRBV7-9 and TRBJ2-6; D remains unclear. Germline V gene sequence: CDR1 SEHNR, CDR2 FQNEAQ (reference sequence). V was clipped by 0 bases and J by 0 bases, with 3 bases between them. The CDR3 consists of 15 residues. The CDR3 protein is CASSLALSGANVLTF. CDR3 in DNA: TGTGCCAGCAGCTTAGCCCTCTCTGGGGCCAACGTCCTGACTTTC.

Here the CDR3 DNA reads TGCGCCAGCAGCCAAGGAGGGGTGACTACGAATGGAGAGACCCAGTACTTC. It encodes CASSQGGVTTNGETQYF. The chain carries TRBV4-3 and TRBJ2-5; D is tentatively TRBD1 or TRBD2 (5 bases each). Germline CDR1 reads LGHNA; CDR2 reads YSLEER. This CDR3 has 17 amino acids. The ends were cut back, 1 base at V and 4 bases at J, with 19 bases in the middle.

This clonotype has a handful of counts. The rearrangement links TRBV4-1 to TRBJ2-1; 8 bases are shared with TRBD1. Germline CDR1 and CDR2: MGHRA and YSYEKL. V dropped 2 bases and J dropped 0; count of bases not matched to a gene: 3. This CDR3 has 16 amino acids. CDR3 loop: CASSQNTGGSYNEQFF. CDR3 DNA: TGCGCCAGCAGCCAAAATACAGGGGGCTCCTACAATGAGCAGTTCTTC.

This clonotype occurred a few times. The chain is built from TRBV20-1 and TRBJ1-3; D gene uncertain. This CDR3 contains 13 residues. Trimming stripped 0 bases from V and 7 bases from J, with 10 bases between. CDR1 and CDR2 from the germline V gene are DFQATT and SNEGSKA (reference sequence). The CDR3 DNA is TGCAGTGCTAGAGATGAGGGTTCTAACACCATATATTTT. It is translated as CSARDEGSNTIYF.

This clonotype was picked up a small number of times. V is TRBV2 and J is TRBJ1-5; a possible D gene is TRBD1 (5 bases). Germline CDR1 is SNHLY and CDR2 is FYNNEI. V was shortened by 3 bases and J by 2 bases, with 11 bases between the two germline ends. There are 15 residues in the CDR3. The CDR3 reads CASSDKGIGNQPQHF. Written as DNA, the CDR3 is TGTGCCAGCAGTGATAAGGGGATCGGCAATCAGCCCCAGCATTTT.

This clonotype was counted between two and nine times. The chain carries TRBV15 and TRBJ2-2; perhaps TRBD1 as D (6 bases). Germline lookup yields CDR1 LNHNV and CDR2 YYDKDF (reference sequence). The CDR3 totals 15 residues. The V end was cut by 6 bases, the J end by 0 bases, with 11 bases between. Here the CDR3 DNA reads TGTGCCACCAGTCCCAGGGGCGCGAACACCGGGGAGCTGTTTTTT. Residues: CATSPRGANTGELFF.

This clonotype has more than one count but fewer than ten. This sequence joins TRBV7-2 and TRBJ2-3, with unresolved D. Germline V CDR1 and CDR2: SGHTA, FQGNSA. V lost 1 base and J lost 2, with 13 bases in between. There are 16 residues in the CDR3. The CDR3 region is CASSLVTSFHTDTQYF. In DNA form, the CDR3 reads TGTGCCAGCAGCTTAGTAACAAGTTTTCACACAGATACGCAGTATTTT.

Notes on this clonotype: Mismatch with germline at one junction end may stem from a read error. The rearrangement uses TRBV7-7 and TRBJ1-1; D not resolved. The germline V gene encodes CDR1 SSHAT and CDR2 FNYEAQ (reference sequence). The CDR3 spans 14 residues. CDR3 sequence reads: CASSSAPQNTEAFF. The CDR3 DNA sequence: TGTGCTAGCAGCTCCGCTCCCCAGAACACTGAAGCTTTCTTT.

CDR3 nucleotide sequence: TGTGCCAGCAGCGTAGGGGTCGGGAACACCGGGGAGCTGTTTTTT. This encodes CASSVGVGNTGELFF. The chain is built from TRBV9 and TRBJ2-2; D gene ambiguous. Deletions cut 0 bases from V and 1 base from J, with 7 bases between. Germline values: CDR1 SGDLS, CDR2 YYNGEE. The CDR3 runs to 15 residues.

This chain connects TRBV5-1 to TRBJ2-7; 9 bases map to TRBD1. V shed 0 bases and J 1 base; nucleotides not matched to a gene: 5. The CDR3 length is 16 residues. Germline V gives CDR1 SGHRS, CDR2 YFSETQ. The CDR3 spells CASSLEAGQGSYEQYV. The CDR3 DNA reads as TGCGCCAGCAGCTTGGAGGCAGGACAGGGGTCCTACGAGCAGTACGTC.

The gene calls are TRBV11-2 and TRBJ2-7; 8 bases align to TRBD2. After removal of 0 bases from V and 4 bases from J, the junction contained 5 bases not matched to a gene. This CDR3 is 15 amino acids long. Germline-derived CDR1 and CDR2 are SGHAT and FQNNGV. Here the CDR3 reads CASSLEFSGEYEQYF. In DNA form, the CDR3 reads TGTGCCAGCAGCTTAGAATTTAGCGGGGAGTACGAGCAGTACTTC. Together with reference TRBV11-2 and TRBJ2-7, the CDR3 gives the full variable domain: EAGVAQSPRYKIIEKRQSVAFWCNPISGHATLYWYQQILGQGPKLLIQFQNNGVVDDSQLPKDRFSAERLKGVDSTLKIQPAKLEDSAVYLCASSLEFSGEYEQYFGPGTRLTVT.

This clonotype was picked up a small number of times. The CDR3: CASSPLRGGQAYEQYF. The CDR3 DNA reads as TGCGCCAGCAGCCCATTACGGGGGGGGCAAGCCTACGAGCAGTACTTC. The chain uses TRBV4-1 and TRBJ2-7; TRBD2 agrees at 8 bases. V was pared by 4 bases and J by 2 bases, with 10 bases of the junction left unmatched. The germline gives CDR1 MGHRA, CDR2 YSYEKL. This CDR3 is 16 amino acids long.

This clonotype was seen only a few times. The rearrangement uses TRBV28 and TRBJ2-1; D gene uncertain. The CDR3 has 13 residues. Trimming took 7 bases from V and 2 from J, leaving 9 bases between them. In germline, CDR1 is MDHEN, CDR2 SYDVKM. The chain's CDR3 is CASNPGPYNEQFF. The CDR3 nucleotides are TGTGCCAGCAATCCCGGGCCCTACAATGAGCAGTTCTTC.

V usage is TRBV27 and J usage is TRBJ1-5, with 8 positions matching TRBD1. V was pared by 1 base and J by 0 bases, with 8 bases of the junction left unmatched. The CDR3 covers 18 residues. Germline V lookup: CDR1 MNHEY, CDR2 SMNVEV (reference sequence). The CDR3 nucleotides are TGTGCCAGCAGTTTATTAGGAGCACAGGGGGTTAGCAATCAGCCCCAGCATTTT. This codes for CASSLLGAQGVSNQPQHF.

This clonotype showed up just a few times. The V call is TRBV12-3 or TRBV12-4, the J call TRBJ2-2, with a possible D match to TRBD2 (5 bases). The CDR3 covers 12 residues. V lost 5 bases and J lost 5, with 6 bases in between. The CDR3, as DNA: TGTGCCAGCAGTCGAGGGACCGGGGAGCTGTTTTTT. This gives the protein CASSRGTGELFF.

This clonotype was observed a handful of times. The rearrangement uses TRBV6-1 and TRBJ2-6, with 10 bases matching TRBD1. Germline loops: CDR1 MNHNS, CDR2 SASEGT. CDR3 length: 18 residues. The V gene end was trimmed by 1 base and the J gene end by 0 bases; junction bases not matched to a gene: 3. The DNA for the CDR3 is TGTGCCAGCAGTGAAGTCGGGACAGGGGTCTCTGGGGCCAACGTCCTGACTTTC. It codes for CASSEVGTGVSGANVLTF.